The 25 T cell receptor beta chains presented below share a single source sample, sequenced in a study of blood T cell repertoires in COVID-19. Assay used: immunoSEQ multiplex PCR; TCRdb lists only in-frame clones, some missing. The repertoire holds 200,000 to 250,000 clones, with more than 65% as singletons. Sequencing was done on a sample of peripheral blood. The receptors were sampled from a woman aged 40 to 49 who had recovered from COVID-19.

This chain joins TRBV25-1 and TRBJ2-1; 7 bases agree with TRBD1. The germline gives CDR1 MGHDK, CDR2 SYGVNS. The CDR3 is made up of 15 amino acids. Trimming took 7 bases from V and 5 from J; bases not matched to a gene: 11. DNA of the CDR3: TGTGCCAGCACCAGAGGGGACAGTCTACACAATGAGCAGTTCTTC. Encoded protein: CASTRGDSLHNEQFF.

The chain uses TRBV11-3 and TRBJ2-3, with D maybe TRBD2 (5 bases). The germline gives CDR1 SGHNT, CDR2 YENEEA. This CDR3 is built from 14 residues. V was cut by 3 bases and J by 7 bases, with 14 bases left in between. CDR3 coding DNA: TGTGCCAGCAGCTTTCCCAAACTAGAAAATACGCAGTATTTT. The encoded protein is CASSFPKLENTQYF.

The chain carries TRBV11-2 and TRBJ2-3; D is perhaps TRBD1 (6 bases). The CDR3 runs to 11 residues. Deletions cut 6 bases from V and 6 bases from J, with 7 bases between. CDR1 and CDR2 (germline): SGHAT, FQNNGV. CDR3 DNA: TGTGCCAGCAGGCAGGGGGATACGCAGTATTTT. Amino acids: CASRQGDTQYF. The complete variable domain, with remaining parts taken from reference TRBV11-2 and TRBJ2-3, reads EAGVAQSPRYKIIEKRQSVAFWCNPISGHATLYWYQQILGQGPKLLIQFQNNGVVDDSQLPKDRFSAERLKGVDSTLKIQPAKLEDSAVYLCASRQGDTQYFGPGTRLTVL.

The CDR3 DNA reads TGTGCCAGTAACAGGGCCCTTAACTATGGCTACACCTTC. Amino acid sequence: CASNRALNYGYTF. The rearrangement joins TRBV12-3 or TRBV12-4 to TRBJ1-2; a weak D match, TRBD1 (6 bases). The ends were cut back, 9 bases at V and 1 base at J, with 12 bases in the middle. The CDR3 runs to 13 residues.

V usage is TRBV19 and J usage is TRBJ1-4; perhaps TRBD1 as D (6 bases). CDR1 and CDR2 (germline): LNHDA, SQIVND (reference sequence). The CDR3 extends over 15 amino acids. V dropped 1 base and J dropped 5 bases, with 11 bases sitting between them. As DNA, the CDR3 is TGTGCCAGTAGTATAGGCCAGGGACAAAATGAAAAACTGTTTTTT. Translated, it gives CASSIGQGQNEKLFF.

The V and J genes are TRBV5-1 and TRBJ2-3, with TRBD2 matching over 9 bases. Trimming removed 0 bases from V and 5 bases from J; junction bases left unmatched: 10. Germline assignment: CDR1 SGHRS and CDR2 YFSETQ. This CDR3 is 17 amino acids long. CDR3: CASSLAKSAGGIDTQYF. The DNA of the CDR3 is TGCGCCAGCAGCTTGGCAAAGTCAGCGGGGGGAATAGATACGCAGTATTTT.

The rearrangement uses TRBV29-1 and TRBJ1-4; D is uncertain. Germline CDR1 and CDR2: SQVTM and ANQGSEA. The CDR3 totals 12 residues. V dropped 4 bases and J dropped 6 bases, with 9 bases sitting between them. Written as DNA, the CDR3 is TGCAGCGTTGTTTCGGAGGATGAAAAACTGTTTTTT. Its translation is CSVVSEDEKLFF.

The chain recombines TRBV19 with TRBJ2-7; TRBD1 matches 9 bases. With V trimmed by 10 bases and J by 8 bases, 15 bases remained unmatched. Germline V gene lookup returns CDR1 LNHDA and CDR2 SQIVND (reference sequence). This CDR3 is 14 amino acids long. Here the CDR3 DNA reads TGTGCCACATCCCCAGGCGGGACAGGGACCCAGCAGTACTTC. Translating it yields CATSPGGTGTQQYF.

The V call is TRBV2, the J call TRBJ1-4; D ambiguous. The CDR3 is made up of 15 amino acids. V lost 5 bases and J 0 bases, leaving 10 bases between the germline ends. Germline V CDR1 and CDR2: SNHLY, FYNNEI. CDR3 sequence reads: CASSPSRATNEKLFF. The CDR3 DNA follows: TGTGCCAGCAGTCCTTCGAGAGCAACTAATGAAAAACTGTTTTTT.

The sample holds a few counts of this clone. The DNA of the CDR3 is TGTGCCAGCTCCTCGGGCTTACCGGGACAGGGGGCCTACGAGCAGTACTTC. Protein product: CASSSGLPGQGAYEQYF. The chain is built from TRBV9 and TRBJ2-7; 11 bases fit TRBD1. V shed 7 bases, J shed 2 bases, and the junction held 14 bases outside the gene matches. Germline V gene data show CDR1 as SGDLS and CDR2 as YYNGEE. This CDR3 is 17 amino acids long.

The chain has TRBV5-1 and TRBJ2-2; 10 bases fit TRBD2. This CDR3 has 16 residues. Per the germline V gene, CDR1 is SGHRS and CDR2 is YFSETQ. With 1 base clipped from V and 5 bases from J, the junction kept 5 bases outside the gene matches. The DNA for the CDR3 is TGCGCCAGCAGCTTGATAGCGGGGGGACGAACCGGGGAGCTGTTTTTT. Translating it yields CASSLIAGGRTGELFF.

Here the CDR3 reads CASRLTEDTEAFF. For the CDR3, the DNA is TGTGCCAGCAGACTGACAGAGGACACTGAAGCTTTCTTT. The chain uses TRBV14 and TRBJ1-1, with a tentative D call TRBD1 (5 bases). The CDR3 has 13 residues. The germline V gene encodes CDR1 SGHDN and CDR2 FVKESK. V lost 6 bases to trimming and J lost 3 bases, with 11 bases between them.

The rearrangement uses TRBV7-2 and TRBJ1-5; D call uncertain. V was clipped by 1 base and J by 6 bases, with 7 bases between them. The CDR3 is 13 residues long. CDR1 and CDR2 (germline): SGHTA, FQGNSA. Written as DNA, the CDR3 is TGTGCCAGCAGCTTAGAACAGTCTCAGCCCCAGCATTTT. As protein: CASSLEQSQPQHF. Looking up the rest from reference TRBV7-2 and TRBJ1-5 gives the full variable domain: GAGVSQSPSNKVTEKGKDVELRCDPISGHTALYWYRQSLGQGLEFLIYFQGNSAPDKSGLPSDRFSAERTGGSVSTLTIQRTQQEDSAVYLCASSLEQSQPQHFGDGTRLSIL.

This chain's CDR3 is CASGTEQPQHF. Written as DNA, the CDR3 is TGTGCTAGTGGTACTGAACAGCCCCAGCATTTT. This rearrangement joins TRBV12-5 to TRBJ1-5; no definite D call. The V and J ends lost 5 bases and 7 bases respectively, with 6 bases between them. Germline V gives CDR1 LGHNT, CDR2 FRNRAP. The CDR3 is 11 amino acids.

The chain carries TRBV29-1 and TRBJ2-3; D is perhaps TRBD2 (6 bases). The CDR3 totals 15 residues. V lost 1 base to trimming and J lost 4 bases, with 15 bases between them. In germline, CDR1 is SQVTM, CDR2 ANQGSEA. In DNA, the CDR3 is TGCAGCGTTGAAGGAACGGGGGTCCCTTCAGATACGCAGTATTTT. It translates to CSVEGTGVPSDTQYF.

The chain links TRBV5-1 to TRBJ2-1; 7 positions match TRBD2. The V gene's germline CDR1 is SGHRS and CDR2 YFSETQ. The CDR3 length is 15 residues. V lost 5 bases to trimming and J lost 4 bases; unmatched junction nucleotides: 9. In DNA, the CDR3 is TGCGCCAGCAGTAAGATAGCGGGCGTATACAATGAGCAGTTCTTC. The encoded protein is CASSKIAGVYNEQFF. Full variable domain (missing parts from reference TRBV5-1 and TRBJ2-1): KAGVTQTPRYLIKTRGQQVTLSCSPISGHRSVSWYQQTPGQGLQFLFEYFSETQRNKGNFPGRFSGRQFSNSRSEMNVSTLELGDSALYLCASSKIAGVYNEQFFGPGTRLTVL.

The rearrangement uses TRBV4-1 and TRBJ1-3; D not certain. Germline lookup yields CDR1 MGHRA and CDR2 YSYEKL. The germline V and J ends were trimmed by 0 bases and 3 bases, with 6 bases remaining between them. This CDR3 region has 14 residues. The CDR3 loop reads CASSQDGSGNTIYF. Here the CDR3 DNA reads TGCGCCAGCAGCCAAGATGGCAGTGGAAACACCATATATTTT.

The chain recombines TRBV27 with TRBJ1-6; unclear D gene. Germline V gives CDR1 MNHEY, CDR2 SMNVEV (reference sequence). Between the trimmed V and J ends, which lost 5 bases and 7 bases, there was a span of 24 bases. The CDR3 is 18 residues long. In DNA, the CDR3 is TGTGCCAGCAGTCATACCGCCATACAAGGACTGTTAAATTCACCCCTCCACTTT. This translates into CASSHTAIQGLLNSPLHF.

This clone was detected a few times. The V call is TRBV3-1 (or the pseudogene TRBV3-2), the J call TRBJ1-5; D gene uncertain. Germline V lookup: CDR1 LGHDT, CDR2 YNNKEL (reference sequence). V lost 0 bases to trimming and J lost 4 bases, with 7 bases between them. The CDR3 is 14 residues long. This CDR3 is CASSQDFLNQPQHF. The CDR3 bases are TGTGCCAGCAGCCAAGACTTCCTTAATCAGCCCCAGCATTTT.

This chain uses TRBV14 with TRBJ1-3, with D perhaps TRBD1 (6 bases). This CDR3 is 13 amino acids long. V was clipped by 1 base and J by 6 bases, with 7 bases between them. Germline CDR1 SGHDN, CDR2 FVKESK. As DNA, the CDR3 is TGTGCCAGCAGCCAAGGGGGACAAAACACCATATATTTT. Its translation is CASSQGGQNTIYF.

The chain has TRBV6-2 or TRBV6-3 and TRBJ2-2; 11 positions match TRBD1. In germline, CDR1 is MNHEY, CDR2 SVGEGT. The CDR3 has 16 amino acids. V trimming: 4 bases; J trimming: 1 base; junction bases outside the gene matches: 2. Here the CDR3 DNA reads TGTGCCAGCAGTTCGGGACAGGGGGGGAACACCGGGGAGCTGTTTTTT. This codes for CASSSGQGGNTGELFF.

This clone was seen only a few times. The CDR3 DNA sequence: TGCAGCGTTGAAGGAGGGGGACTAGCTTCGAGTGCAGATACGCAGTATTTT. Its protein product is CSVEGGGLASSADTQYF. This chain uses TRBV29-1 with TRBJ2-3; 9 nucleotides match TRBD2. Germline CDR1 is SQVTM and CDR2 is ANQGSEA. The CDR3 has 17 amino acids. V shed 1 base, J shed 4 bases, and the junction held 12 bases outside the gene matches.

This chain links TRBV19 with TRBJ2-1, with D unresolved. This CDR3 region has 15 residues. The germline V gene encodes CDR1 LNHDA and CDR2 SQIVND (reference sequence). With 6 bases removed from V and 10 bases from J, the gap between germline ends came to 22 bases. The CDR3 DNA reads TGTGCCAGTAGCATAATTGAAGCCGGAGCTCCCGAGCAGTTCTTC. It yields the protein CASSIIEAGAPEQFF.

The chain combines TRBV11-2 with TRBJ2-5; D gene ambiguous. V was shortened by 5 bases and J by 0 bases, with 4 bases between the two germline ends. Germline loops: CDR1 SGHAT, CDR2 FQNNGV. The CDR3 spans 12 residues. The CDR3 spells CASSPNQETQYF. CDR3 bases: TGTGCCAGCAGCCCCAACCAAGAGACCCAGTACTTC.

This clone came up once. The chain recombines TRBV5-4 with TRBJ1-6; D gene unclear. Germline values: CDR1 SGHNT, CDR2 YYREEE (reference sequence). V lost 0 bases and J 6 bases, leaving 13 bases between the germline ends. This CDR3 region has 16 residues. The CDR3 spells CASSLESGRPNSPLHF. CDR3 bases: TGTGCCAGCAGCTTGGAGTCAGGCCGCCCTAATTCACCCCTCCACTTT.